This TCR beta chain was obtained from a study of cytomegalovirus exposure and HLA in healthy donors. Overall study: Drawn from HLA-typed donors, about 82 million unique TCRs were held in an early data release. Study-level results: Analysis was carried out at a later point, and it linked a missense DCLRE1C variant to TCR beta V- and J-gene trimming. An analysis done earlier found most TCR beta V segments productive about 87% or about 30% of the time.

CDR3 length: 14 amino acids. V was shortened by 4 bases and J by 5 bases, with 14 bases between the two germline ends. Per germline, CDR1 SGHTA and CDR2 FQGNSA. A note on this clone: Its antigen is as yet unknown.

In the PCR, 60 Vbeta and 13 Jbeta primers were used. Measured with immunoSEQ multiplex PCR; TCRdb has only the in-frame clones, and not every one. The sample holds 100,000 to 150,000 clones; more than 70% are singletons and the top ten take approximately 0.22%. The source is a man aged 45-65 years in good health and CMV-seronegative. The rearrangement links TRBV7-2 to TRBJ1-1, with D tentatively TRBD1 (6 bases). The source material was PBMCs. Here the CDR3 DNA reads TGTGCCAGCAGCTCAAACAGGGTTGGGACTGAAGCTTTCTTT. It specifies CASSSNRVGTEAFF.